Sequencing of this T cell receptor beta chain was carried out in a study of patients and donors after allogeneic stem cell transplantation. TCRdb passed the RT-PCR reads through MiXCR, listing each CDR3 protein once. The sample yields 390,000 or so distinct CDR3 sequences, 16% seen once. Trimming shortened V by 5 bases and J by 0 bases, and 5 bases separated the two germline ends. The CDR3 spans 14 residues. The germline V gene has CDR1 SGHVS and CDR2 FQNEAQ. This receptor was identified in a human donor who was either an allogeneic HSCT recipient or a stem cell or donor lymphocyte infusion donor (not recorded which). It is not recorded whose cells these are; they may come from a transplant donor. The J gene is TRBJ2-6, the V gene TRBV7-8, with unresolved D. The sequencing sample was made of blood, either unsorted or a sorted T cell fraction (not recorded which). CDR3 in amino acids: CASSRPSGANVLTF. The CDR3 nucleotides read TGTGCCAGCAGCAGGCCCTCTGGGGCCAACGTCCTGACTTTC.